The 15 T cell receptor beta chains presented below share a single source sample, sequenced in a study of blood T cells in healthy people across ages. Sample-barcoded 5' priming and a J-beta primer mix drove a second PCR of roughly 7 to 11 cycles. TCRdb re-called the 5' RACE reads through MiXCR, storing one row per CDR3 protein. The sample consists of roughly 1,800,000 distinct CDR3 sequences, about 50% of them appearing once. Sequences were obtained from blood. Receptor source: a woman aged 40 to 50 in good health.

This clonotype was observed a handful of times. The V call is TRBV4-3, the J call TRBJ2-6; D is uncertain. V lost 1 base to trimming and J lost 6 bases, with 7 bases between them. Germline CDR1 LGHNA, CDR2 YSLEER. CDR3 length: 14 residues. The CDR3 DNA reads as TGCGCCAGCAGCCAAGGGCATGAGGCCAACGTCCTGACTTTC. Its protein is CASSQGHEANVLTF.

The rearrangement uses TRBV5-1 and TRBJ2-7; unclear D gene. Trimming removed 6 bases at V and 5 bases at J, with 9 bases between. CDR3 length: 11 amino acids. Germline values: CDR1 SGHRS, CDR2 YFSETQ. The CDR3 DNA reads TGCGCCAGCAAGTTTGAAGACGAGCAGTACTTC. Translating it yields CASKFEDEQYF.

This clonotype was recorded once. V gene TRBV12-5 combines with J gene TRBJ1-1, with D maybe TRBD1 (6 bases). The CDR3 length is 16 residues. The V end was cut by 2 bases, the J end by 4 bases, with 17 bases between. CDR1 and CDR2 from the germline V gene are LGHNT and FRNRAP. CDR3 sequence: CASGLMGGGQLTEAFF. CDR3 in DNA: TGTGCTAGTGGTTTGATGGGCGGGGGGCAGCTCACTGAAGCTTTCTTT.

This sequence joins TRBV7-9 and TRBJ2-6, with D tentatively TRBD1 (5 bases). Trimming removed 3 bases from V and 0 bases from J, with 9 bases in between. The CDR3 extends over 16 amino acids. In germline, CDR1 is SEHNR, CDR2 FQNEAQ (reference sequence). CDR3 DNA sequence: TGTGCCAGCAGCTTCGGACACAACTCTGGGGCCAACGTCCTGACTTTC. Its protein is CASSFGHNSGANVLTF. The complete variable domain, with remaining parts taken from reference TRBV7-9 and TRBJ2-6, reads DTGVSQNPRHKITKRGQNVTFRCDPISEHNRLYWYRQTLGQGPEFLTYFQNEAQLEKSRLLSDRFSAERPKGSFSTLEIQRTEQGDSAMYLCASSFGHNSGANVLTFGAGSRLTVL.

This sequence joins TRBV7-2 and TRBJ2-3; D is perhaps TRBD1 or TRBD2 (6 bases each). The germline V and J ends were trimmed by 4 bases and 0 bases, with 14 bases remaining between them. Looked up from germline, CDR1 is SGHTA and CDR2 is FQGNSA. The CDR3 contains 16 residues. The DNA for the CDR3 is TGTGCCAGCAGCTCCCGGAGGGGGGTCAGCACAGATACGCAGTATTTT. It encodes CASSSRRGVSTDTQYF.

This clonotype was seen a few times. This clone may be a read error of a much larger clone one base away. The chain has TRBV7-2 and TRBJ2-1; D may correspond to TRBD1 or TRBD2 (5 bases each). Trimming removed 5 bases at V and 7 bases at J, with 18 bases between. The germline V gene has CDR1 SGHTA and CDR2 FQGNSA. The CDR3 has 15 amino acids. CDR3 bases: TGTGCCAGCAGCCTTTTTCGAGGGGCCGGGAATGAGCAGTTCTTC. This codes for CASSLFRGAGNEQFF.

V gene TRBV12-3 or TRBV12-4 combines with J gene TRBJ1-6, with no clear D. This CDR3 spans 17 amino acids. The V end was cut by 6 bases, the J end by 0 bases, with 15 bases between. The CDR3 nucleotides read TGTGCCAGCAGCTACAACCAACTAAACTCCTATAATTCACCCCTCCACTTT. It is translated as CASSYNQLNSYNSPLHF.

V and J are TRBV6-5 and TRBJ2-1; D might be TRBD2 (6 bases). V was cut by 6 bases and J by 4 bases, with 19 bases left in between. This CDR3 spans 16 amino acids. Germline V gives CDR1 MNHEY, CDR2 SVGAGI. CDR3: CASSREPGLAYNEQFF. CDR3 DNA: TGTGCCAGCAGCCGGGAACCGGGACTGGCTTACAATGAGCAGTTCTTC.

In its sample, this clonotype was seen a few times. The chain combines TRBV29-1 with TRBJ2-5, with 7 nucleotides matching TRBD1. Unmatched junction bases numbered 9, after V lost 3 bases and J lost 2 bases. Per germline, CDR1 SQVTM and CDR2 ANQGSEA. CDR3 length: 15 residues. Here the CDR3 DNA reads TGCAGCGTTGACCCTCCTCGACAGGGACAAGAGACCCAGTACTTC. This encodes CSVDPPRQGQETQYF.

CDR3 nucleotides: TGTGCCAGCAGCTTAAATCCGACCAGGTTAGGGGGCGGTAGCAATCAGCCCCAGCATTTT. Protein: CASSLNPTRLGGGSNQPQHF. The chain employs TRBV7-2 and TRBJ1-5; 7 nucleotides align to TRBD1. The CDR3 has 20 amino acids. Germline loops: CDR1 SGHTA, CDR2 FQGNSA. Losses at the gene ends were 2 bases for V and 0 bases for J; bases not matched to a gene: 16.

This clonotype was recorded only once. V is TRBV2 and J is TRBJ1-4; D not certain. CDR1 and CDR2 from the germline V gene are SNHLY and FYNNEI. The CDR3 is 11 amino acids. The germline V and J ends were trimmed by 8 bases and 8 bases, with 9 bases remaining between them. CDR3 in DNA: TGTGCCAGCGGTAAAGCCGAAAAACTGTTTTTT. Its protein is CASGKAEKLFF.

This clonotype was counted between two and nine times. Here the CDR3 reads CASSLIRGLQYNEQFF. The CDR3 DNA is TGTGCCAGCAGTTTAATACGGGGGCTCCAATACAATGAGCAGTTCTTC. This chain links TRBV12-3 or TRBV12-4 with TRBJ2-1; the D call may be TRBD1 or TRBD2 (6 bases each). The CDR3 has 16 residues. Trimming removed 2 bases from V and 4 bases from J, with 15 bases in between.

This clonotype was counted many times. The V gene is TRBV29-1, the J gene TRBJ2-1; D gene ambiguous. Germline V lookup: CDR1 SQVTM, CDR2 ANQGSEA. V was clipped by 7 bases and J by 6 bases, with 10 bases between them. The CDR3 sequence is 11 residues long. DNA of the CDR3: TGCAGCGCTACCCCCGTCAATGAGCAGTTCTTC. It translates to CSATPVNEQFF.

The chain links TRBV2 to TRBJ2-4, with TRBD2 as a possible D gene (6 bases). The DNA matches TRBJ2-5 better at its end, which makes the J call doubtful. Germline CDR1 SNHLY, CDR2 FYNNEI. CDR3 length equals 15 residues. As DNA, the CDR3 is TGTGCCAGCACGGCCCTAGGACTACAGCAAGAGACCCAGTACTTC. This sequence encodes CASTALGLQQETQYF.

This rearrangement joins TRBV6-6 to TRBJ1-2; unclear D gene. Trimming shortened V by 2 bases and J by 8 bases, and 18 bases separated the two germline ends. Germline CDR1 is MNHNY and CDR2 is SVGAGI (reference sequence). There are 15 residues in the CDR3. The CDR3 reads CASSYDSSAGGGYTF. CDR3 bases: TGTGCCAGCAGTTACGACTCTTCGGCGGGCGGAGGCTACACCTTC.